The rows below give T cell receptor beta chains drawn from one sample of a study of shared clonotypes between healthy human individuals. Clones were read by immunoSEQ multiplex PCR, and TCRdb kept only the in-frame ones, dropping some. The profile shows fewer than 200,000 clones, approximately 61% of them singletons. The sequencing input was memory CD4+ T cells sorted from blood. The source of these receptors is a man in his thirties or forties in good health. CDR3s include the opening cysteine and the closing phenylalanine or tryptophan. A D gene is named only where the DNA matches it firmly. Clone size is given for some rows only: seen once, a few or many times, or a class if the clone is expanded.

d_call j_call clone_size v_call cdr3_aa cdr3_nt
TRBD2 TRBJ2-5 . TRBV9 CASSLSGGYTLGQETQYF TGTGCCAGCAGCTTGTCGGGGGGATATACGTTGGGCCAAGAGACCCAGTACTTC
. TRBJ2-7 . TRBV28 CASSFGTYEQYF TGTGCCAGCAGTTTTGGCACCTACGAGCAGTACTTC
. TRBJ1-1 few TRBV5-1 CASSPQTNTEAFF TGCGCCAGCAGCCCACAGACGAACACTGAAGCTTTCTTT
. TRBJ1-5 many TRBV2 CATDDKGNQPQHF TGTGCCACCGACGACAAGGGGAATCAGCCCCAGCATTTT
. TRBJ1-5 few TRBV28 CASRPGTLGGNQPQHF TGTGCCAGCAGACCCGGGACCTTAGGAGGCAATCAGCCCCAGCATTTT
TRBD1 TRBJ2-2 many TRBV10-3 CAISVKDRASNTGELFF TGTGCCATCAGTGTCAAGGACAGGGCCTCGAACACCGGGGAGCTGTTTTTT
. TRBJ2-1 . TRBV5-1 CASRKISRTERGNEQFF TGCGCCAGCCGTAAAATCAGCCGGACCGAACGAGGCAATGAGCAGTTCTTC
. TRBJ2-1 . TRBV6-4 CASSYQGMDNEQFF TGTGCCAGCAGTTACCAGGGCATGGACAATGAGCAGTTCTTC
. TRBJ2-7 . TRBV5-1 CASSLGPGLGEQYF TGCGCCAGCAGCTTGGGGCCAGGGCTTGGCGAGCAGTACTTC
TRBD1 TRBJ2-7 . TRBV2 CASSTTGREQYF TGTGCCAGCAGTACGACAGGGAGAGAGCAGTACTTC
TRBD2 TRBJ2-7 . TRBV7-2 CASSLLAGVSEQYF TGTGCCAGCAGCTTACTAGCGGGAGTAAGTGAGCAGTACTTC
. TRBJ1-5 . TRBV18 CASSRQALDQPQHF TGTGCCAGCTCACGACAGGCCCTGGACCAGCCCCAGCATTTT
TRBD2 TRBJ2-3 . TRBV2 CASRWTSGSTDTQYF TGTGCCAGCCGATGGACTAGCGGTAGCACAGATACGCAGTATTTT
TRBD1 TRBJ1-2 . TRBV5-1 CASSRDSPLGYTF TGCGCCAGCAGCCGGGACAGCCCCTTAGGCTACACCTTC
TRBD1 TRBJ2-2 . TRBV7-8 CASSLVPGGTLGNTGELFF TGTGCCAGCAGCTTAGTGCCAGGGGGCACCCTCGGGAACACCGGGGAGCTGTTTTTT
TRBD2 TRBJ2-1 . TRBV30 CAWTMLAGTNRPYNEQFF TGTGCCTGGACTATGCTAGCGGGTACCAATAGACCCTACAATGAGCAGTTCTTC
TRBD1 TRBJ1-3 . TRBV30 CAWSIPTGLGNTIYF TGTGCCTGGAGTATCCCGACAGGGCTCGGAAACACCATATATTTT
. TRBJ2-7 few TRBV2 CASSDRPLIPYEQYF TGTGCCAGCAGTGATCGGCCTCTAATCCCCTACGAGCAGTACTTC
TRBD1 TRBJ2-7 . TRBV6-5 CASSDQSGGMEQYF TGTGCCAGCAGCGACCAGTCAGGGGGTATGGAGCAGTACTTC
. TRBJ2-3 once TRBV5-5 CASSLLGIYTDTQYF TGTGCCAGCAGCTTGCTAGGCATATACACAGATACGCAGTATTTT
TRBD2 TRBJ2-7 . TRBV5-1 CASSLGGPTSGTYGTF TGCGCCAGCAGCTTGGGGGGACCGACTAGCGGGACCTACGGGACCTTC
. TRBJ2-7 . TRBV11-2 CASSSSSTSLGAYEQYF TGTGCCAGCAGCTCAAGCTCGACGTCCTTAGGGGCCTACGAGCAGTACTTC
. TRBJ1-5 . TRBV18 CASSREDRRNQPQHF TGTGCCAGCTCAAGGGAGGATAGGCGCAATCAGCCCCAGCATTTT
. TRBJ2-7 . TRBV6-1 CASSVSGDGGSYEQYF TGTGCCAGCAGTGTCTCAGGGGACGGCGGTTCCTACGAGCAGTACTTC
. TRBJ2-1 . TRBV11-2 CASSSTGNEQFF TGTGCCAGCAGCTCCACAGGGAATGAGCAGTTCTTC
. TRBJ2-1 . TRBV5-6 CASSLLTADAEQFF TGTGCCAGCAGCTTGTTGACAGCTGACGCGGAGCAGTTCTTC
. TRBJ1-1 . TRBV2 CASSGGALNTEAFF TGTGCCAGCAGTGGAGGGGCCCTGAACACTGAAGCTTTCTTT
TRBD2 TRBJ2-7 . TRBV27 CASSWEGSYRYF TGTGCCAGCAGTTGGGAGGGCTCCTATCGGTACTTC
. TRBJ2-1 . TRBV7-8 CASSLARLGLAPQGWEQFF TGTGCCAGCAGCTTAGCCCGGTTGGGGCTAGCTCCTCAAGGTTGGGAGCAGTTCTTC
TRBD2 TRBJ2-1 . TRBV7-2 CASSLGRERGEQFF TGTGCCAGCAGCTTGGGGCGGGAGCGAGGTGAGCAGTTCTTC
TRBD1 TRBJ2-1 many TRBV28 CASNPTGAYNEQFF TGTGCCAGCAACCCGACAGGGGCGTACAATGAGCAGTTCTTC
. TRBJ2-7 . TRBV4-1 CASSSGTYYEQYF TGCGCCAGCAGCTCCGGGACCTACTACGAGCAGTACTTC
. TRBJ2-7 . TRBV5-1 CASSLELTTYGQYF TGCGCCAGCAGCTTGGAGTTGACTACCTACGGGCAGTACTTC
. TRBJ1-2 . TRBV28 CASNNPSRSTQTYGYTF TGTGCCAGCAATAATCCCAGTAGGTCCACCCAGACTTATGGCTACACCTTC
. TRBJ2-5 . TRBV7-7 CASSLELAVGTQYF TGTGCCAGCAGCTTAGAATTAGCGGTCGGGACCCAGTACTTC
. TRBJ1-1 . TRBV14 CASSQAKPSGTEAFF TGTGCCAGCAGCCAAGCTAAGCCCAGCGGCACTGAAGCTTTCTTT
. TRBJ2-3 . TRBV18 CASSPYAGSTDTQYF TGTGCCAGCTCACCCTACGCGGGGAGCACAGATACGCAGTATTTT
. TRBJ1-2 . TRBV9 CASSVDGTNHGYTF TGTGCCAGCAGCGTAGACGGGACTAACCATGGCTACACCTTC
. TRBJ1-1 . TRBV29-1 CSVRTGGSTEAFF TGCAGCGTCAGGACGGGAGGGAGCACTGAAGCTTTCTTT
. TRBJ1-1 once TRBV5-1 CASSLGGGDAEAFF TGCGCCAGCAGCTTGGGAGGGGGGGACGCTGAAGCTTTCTTT
. TRBJ2-7 . TRBV28 CASRAAQGGVGAYEQYF TGTGCCAGCAGAGCGGCACAGGGAGGTGTCGGGGCCTACGAGCAGTACTTC
TRBD2 TRBJ2-3 . TRBV5-4 CASSKPGLAVPDTQYF TGTGCCAGCAGTAAACCGGGACTAGCTGTCCCAGATACGCAGTATTTT
TRBD1 TRBJ2-2 . TRBV12-5 CASGLDRGSGELFF TGTGCTAGTGGTTTAGACAGGGGGTCGGGGGAGCTGTTTTTT
TRBD1 TRBJ2-1 . TRBV18 CASSDLTGGRRNEQFF TGTGCCAGCTCCGACCTGACAGGGGGAAGGCGCAATGAGCAGTTCTTC
TRBD1 TRBJ2-5 . TRBV19 CASSTGTAQETQYF TGTGCCAGTAGTACGGGGACAGCCCAAGAGACCCAGTACTTC
. TRBJ2-1 . TRBV5-5 CASSLGYLNEQFF TGTGCCAGCAGCTTAGGTTACTTGAATGAGCAGTTCTTC
. TRBJ1-2 once TRBV18 CATGNFAGTYGYTF TGTGCCACGGGAAACTTTGCGGGGACCTATGGCTACACCTTC
. TRBJ2-1 . TRBV4-3 CASSQDPARESYNEQFF TGCGCCAGCAGCCAAGACCCCGCCCGGGAGTCATACAATGAGCAGTTCTTC
. TRBJ2-7 . TRBV2 CASSPGRVYEQYF TGTGCCAGCAGTCCCGGACGAGTCTACGAGCAGTACTTC
TRBD2 TRBJ2-7 . TRBV18 CASSQLAGDEQYF TGTGCCAGCTCACAACTAGCGGGGGACGAGCAGTACTTC
TRBD2 TRBJ2-5 . TRBV7-9 CASRFSGREVRETQYF TGTGCCAGCAGGTTTAGCGGGAGGGAAGTCCGGGAGACCCAGTACTTC
. TRBJ1-1 . TRBV11-2 CASSLDQVGGTEAFF TGTGCCAGCAGCTTAGATCAGGTTGGCGGCACTGAAGCTTTCTTT
. TRBJ2-1 . TRBV2 CASSKSGTLSGEQFF TGTGCCAGCAGTAAGTCCGGGACTTTGAGTGGTGAGCAGTTCTTC
. TRBJ2-5 . TRBV9 CASSVGGVNQETQYF TGTGCCAGCAGCGTAGGCGGAGTAAACCAAGAGACCCAGTACTTC